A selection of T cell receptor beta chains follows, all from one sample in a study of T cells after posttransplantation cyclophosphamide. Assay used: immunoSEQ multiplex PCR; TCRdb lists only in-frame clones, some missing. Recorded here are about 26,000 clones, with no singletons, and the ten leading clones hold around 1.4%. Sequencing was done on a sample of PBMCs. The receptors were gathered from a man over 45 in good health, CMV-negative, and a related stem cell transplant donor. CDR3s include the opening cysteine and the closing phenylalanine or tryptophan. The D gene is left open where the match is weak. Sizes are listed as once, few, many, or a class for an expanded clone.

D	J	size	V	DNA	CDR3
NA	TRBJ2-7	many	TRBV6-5	TGTGCCAGCAGTGCTCGCAGGGATAGTCCCTACGAGCAGTACTTC	CASSARRDSPYEQYF
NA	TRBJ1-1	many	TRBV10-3	TGTGCCATCAGGCAGGGGATGAACACTGAAGCTTTCTTT	CAIRQGMNTEAFF
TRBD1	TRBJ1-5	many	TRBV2	TGTGCCAGCAGTGAAATGGGACAGGGAGGTGGTCAGCCCCAGCATTTT	CASSEMGQGGGQPQHF
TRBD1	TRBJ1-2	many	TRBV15	TGTGCCACCAGCGCACGGAGTACAGGGGGTGGCTACACCTTC	CATSARSTGGGYTF
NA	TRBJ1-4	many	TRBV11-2	TGTGCCAGCAGCTTAGTTGGTCAGGGCGTTAATGAAAAACTGTTTTTT	CASSLVGQGVNEKLFF
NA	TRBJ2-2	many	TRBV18	TGTGCCAGCTCAGCGATCGGACAGCAAAACACCGGGGAGCTGTTTTTT	CASSAIGQQNTGELFF
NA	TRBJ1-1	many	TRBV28	TGTGCCAGCAGTTCCTTACGGCGGGGGGTCGCTGAAGCTTTCTTT	CASSSLRRGVAEAFF
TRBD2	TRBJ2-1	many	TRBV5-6	TGTGCCAGCAGCGAACTAGCGGGAGGGCGGCATGAGCAGTTCTTC	CASSELAGGRHEQFF
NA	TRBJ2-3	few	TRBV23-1	TGCGCCAGCCGGACAGCCTCGCGTCGGGATACGCAGTATTTT	CASRTASRRDTQYF
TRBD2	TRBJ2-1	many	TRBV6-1	TGTGCCAGCAGTGTCCGCTCAGACCAGCGGGAGAGGGGTTACAATGAGCAGTTCTTC	CASSVRSDQRERGYNEQFF
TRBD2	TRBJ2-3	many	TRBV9	TGTGCCAGCAGCCTGACCAGGACTAGCTACGATACGCAGTATTTT	CASSLTRTSYDTQYF
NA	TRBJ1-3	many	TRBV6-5	TGTGCCAGCAGTTCCGTGGCCTCTGGAAACACCATATATTTT	CASSSVASGNTIYF
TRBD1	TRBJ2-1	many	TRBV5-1	TGCGCCAGCAGCTCCCCGGGGACAGGAAACAATGAGCAGTTCTTC	CASSSPGTGNNEQFF
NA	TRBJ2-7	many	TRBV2	TGTGCCAGCAGTGGAGGCCCCTACGAGCAGTACTTC	CASSGGPYEQYF
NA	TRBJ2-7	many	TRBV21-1	TGTGCCAGCAGCCTAAATACAGACCCCGGGACAGTCGCCTACGAGCAGTACTTC	CASSLNTDPGTVAYEQYF